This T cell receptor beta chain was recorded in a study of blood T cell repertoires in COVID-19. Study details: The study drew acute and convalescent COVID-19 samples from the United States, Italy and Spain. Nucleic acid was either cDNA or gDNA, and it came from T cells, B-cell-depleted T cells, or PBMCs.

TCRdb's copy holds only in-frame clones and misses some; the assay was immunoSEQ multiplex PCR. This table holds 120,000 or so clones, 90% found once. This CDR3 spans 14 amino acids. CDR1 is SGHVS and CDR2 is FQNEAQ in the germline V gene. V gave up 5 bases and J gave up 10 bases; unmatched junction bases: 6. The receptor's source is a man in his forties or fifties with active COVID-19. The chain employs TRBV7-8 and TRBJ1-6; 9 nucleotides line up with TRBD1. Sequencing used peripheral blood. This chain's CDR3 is CASSQDRGRSPLHF. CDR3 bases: TGTGCCAGCAGCCAGGACAGGGGACGCTCACCCCTCCACTTT.